Included here is one T cell receptor (beta chain) sequence, with context. The antigen remains undetermined. This table comes from immunoSEQ multiplex PCR, and its TCRdb copy is limited to in-frame clones, with some not included. The sample yields about 150,000 clones, approximately 92% seen once. J lost 2 bases, V lost 7 bases, and 4 bases had no gene match. Germline V lookup: CDR1 SNHLY, CDR2 FYNNEI. The length of the CDR3 is 13 residues. This record belongs to a study of T cell responses to AZD1222 COVID-19 vaccine. Whole-study findings and limits: White British ancestry dominated among donors, who included more females, and clonal diversity was possibly underestimated. The span of vaccine-associated CD4 TCRs extended across spike, with dominance at 160-218 and 743-854.

Sequenced here: peripheral blood, sampled on day 0 of AZD1222 vaccination. The chain recombines TRBV2 with TRBJ1-2; 7 bases are a match to TRBD1. The receptor comes from an adult in good health. The CDR3 loop reads CASTGQVNYGYTF. CDR3 sequence (DNA): TGTGCCAGCACCGGACAGGTCAACTATGGCTACACCTTC.